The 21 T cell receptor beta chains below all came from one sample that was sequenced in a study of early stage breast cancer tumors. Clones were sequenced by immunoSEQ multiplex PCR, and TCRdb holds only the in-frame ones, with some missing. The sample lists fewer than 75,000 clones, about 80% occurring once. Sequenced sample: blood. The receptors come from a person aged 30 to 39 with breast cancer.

The CDR3 reads CASTLGQLYGYTF. Written as DNA, the CDR3 is TGTGCCAGCACCCTGGGACAGCTCTATGGCTACACCTTC. The V gene is TRBV5-6, the J gene TRBJ1-2; 7 bases match TRBD1. This CDR3 spans 13 amino acids. Trimming cost V 6 bases and J 4 bases; bases outside gene matches: 6. The germline V gene has CDR1 SGHDT and CDR2 YYEEEE.

CDR3: CATSRGQNNSPLHF. For the CDR3, the DNA is TGTGCCACCAGCAGGGGACAGAATAATTCACCCCTCCACTTT. The rearrangement links TRBV15 to TRBJ1-6; 7 bases fit TRBD1. J lost 5 bases, V lost 3 bases, and 1 base had no gene match. The CDR3 spans 14 residues. CDR1 LNHNV and CDR2 YYDKDF come from the germline V gene (reference sequence).

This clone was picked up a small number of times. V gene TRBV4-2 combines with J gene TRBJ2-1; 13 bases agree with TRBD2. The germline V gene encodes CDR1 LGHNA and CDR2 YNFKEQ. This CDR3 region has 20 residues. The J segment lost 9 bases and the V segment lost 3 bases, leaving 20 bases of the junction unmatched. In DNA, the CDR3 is TGTGCCAGCAGCCAGCAAAGTTTTCGGACTAGCGGGAGTCGGCTCGGTGAGCAGTTCTTC. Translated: CASSQQSFRTSGSRLGEQFF.

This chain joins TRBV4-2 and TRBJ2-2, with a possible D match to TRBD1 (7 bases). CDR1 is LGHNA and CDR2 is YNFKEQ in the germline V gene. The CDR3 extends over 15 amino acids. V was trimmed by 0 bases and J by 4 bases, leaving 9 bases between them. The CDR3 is CASSQDQGGTGELFF. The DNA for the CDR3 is TGTGCCAGCAGCCAAGATCAGGGGGGCACCGGGGAGCTGTTTTTT.

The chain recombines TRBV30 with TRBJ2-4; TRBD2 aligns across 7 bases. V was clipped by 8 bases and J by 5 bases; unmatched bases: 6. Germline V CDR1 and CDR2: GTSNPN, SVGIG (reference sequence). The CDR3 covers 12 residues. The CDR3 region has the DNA TGTGCCGCACGGGACTATGAAAACATTCAGTACTTC. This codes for CAARDYENIQYF. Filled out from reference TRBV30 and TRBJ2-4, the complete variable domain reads SQTIHQWPATLVQPVGSPLSLECTVEGTSNPNLYWYRQAAGRGLQLLFYSVGIGQISSEVPQNLSASRPQDRQFILSSKKLLLSDSGFYLCAARDYENIQYFGAGTRLSVL.

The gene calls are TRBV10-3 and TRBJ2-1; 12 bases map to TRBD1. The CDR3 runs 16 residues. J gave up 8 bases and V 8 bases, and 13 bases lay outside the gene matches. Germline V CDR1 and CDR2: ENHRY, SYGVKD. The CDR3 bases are TGTGCCATCGGGACAGGGGGCGCAGCGGGAGCCCATGAGCAGTTCTTC. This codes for CAIGTGGAAGAHEQFF.

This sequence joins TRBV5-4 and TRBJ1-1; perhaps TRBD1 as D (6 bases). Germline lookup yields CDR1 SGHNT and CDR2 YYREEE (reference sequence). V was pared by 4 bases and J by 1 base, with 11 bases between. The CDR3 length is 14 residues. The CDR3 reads CASSSGQRNTEAFF. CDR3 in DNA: TGTGCCAGCAGCAGCGGACAGAGGAACACTGAAGCTTTCTTT.

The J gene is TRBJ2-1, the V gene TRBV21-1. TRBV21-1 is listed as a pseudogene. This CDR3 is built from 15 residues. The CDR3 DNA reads TGTGCCAGCAGCAGGGCAGGGAGTGGCTACAATGAGCAGTTCTTC. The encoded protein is CASSRAGSGYNEQFF.

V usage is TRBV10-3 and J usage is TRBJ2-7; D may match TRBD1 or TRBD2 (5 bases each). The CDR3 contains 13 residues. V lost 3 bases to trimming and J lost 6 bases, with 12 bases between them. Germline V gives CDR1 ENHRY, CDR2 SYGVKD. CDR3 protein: CAISEVIGTEQYF. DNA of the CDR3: TGTGCCATCAGTGAAGTTATAGGGACCGAGCAGTACTTC.

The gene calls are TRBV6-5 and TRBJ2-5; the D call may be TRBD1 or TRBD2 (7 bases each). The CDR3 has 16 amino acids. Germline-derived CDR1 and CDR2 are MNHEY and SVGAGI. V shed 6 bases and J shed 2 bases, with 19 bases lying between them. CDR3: CASSYRGGHVQETQYF. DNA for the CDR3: TGTGCCAGCAGCTACAGGGGAGGGCATGTACAAGAGACCCAGTACTTC.

CDR3 loop: CASSDPSGGYNEQFF. CDR3 in DNA: TGTGCCAGCAGCGATCCTAGCGGGGGATACAATGAGCAGTTCTTC. V is TRBV13 and J is TRBJ2-1; 10 bases fit TRBD2. The length of the CDR3 is 15 residues. Germline CDR1 reads PRHDT; CDR2 reads FYEKMQ (reference sequence). Germline trimming cut 5 bases from V and 4 bases from J; bases unmatched to any gene: 5.

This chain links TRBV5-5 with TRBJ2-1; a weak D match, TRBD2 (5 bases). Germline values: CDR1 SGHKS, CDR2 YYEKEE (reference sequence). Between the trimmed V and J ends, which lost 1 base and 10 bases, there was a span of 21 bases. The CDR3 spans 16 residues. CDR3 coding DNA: TGTGCCAGCAGCTTGTATGGCGATGGAGGCTGGTGGGAGCAGTTCTTC. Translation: CASSLYGDGGWWEQFF.

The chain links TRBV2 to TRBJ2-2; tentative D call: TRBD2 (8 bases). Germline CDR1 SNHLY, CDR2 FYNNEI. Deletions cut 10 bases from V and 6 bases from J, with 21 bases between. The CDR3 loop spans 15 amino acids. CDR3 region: CAIRQGLGGAGELFF. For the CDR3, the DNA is TGTGCCATTCGACAGGGCCTCGGGGGGGCCGGGGAGCTGTTTTTT.

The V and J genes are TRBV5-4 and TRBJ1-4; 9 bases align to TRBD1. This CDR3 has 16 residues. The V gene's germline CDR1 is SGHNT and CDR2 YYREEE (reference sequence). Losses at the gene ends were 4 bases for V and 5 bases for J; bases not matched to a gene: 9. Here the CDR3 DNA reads TGTGCCAGCAGCCTAAACGGAGGACAGGGGAATGAAAAACTGTTTTTT. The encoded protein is CASSLNGGQGNEKLFF.

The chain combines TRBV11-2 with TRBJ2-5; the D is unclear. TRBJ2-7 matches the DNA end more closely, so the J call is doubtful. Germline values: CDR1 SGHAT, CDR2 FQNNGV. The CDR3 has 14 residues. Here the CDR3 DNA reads TGTGCCAGCAGCCCGGCAGCTATGTCCTACGAGCAGTACTTC. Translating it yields CASSPAAMSYEQYF.

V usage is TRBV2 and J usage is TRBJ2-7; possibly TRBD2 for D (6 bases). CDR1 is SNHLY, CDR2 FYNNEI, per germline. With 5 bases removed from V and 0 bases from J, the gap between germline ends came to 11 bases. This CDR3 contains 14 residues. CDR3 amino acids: CASSLQRASYEQYF. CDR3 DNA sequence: TGTGCCAGCAGTCTCCAGCGGGCCTCCTACGAGCAGTACTTC. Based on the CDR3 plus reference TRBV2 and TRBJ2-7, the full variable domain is EPEVTQTPSHQVTQMGQEVILRCVPISNHLYFYWYRQILGQKVEFLVSFYNNEISEKSEIFDDQFSVERPDGSNFTLKIRSTKLEDSAMYFCASSLQRASYEQYFGPGTRLTVT.

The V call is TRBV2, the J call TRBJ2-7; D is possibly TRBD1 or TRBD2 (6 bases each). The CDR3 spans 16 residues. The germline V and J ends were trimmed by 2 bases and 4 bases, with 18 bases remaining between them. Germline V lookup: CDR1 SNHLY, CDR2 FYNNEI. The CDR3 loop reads CASSERGGSRSYEQYF. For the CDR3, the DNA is TGTGCCAGCAGTGAACGAGGGGGGAGTAGGAGTTACGAGCAGTACTTC.

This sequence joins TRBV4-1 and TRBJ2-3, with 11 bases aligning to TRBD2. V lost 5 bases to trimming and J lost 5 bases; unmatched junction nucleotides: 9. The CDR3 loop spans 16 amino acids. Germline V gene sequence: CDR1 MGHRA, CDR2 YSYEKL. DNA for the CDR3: TGCGCCAGCAGCGAGGGACTAGCGGAAGTGGGAGATACGCAGTATTTT. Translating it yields CASSEGLAEVGDTQYF.

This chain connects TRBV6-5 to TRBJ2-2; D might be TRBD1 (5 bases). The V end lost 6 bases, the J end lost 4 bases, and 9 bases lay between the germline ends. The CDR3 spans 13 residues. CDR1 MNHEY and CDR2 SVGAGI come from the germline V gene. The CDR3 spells CASSLDSTGELFF. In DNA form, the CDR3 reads TGTGCCAGCAGCCTCGACAGCACCGGGGAGCTGTTTTTT.

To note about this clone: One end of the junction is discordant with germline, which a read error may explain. CDR3 nucleotide sequence: TGTGCCACCAGTACTGAAGCTTTCTTT. The encoded protein is CATSTEAFF. The chain is built from TRBV6-6 and TRBJ1-1; D is undetermined. The CDR3 is 9 residues long. Germline V gene sequence: CDR1 MNHNY, CDR2 SVGAGI (reference sequence).

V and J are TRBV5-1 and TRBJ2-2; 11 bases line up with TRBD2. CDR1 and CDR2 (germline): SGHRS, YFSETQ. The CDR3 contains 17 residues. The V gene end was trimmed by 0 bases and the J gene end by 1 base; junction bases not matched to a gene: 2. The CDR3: CASSLGLAGLNTGELFF. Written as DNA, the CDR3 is TGCGCCAGCAGCTTGGGACTAGCGGGATTGAACACCGGGGAGCTGTTTTTT.